The source of this T cell receptor (beta chain) is a study of T cell changes during pregnancy in multiple sclerosis. The CDR3 length is 16 residues. Looked up from germline, CDR1 is SGHTA and CDR2 is FQGTGA. V shed 2 bases, J shed 1 base, and the junction held 4 bases outside the gene matches. Sequenced by immunoSEQ multiplex PCR; TCRdb stores in-frame clones only, minus some. Altogether 90,000 to 100,000 clones are present, roughly 93% being singletons, with the ten largest covering 3.5% to 4.5%. The sample here was peripheral blood, taken in the first trimester of pregnancy. The rearrangement links TRBV7-3 to TRBJ2-2, with TRBD1 identical over 7 bases. This TCR was recovered from a female donor with multiple sclerosis, enrolled in a pregnancy study. The CDR3 DNA follows: TGTGCCAGCAGCTTACAGGGACAGCTGAACACCGGGGAGCTGTTTTTT. Its protein product is CASSLQGQLNTGELFF.